This TCR beta chain is drawn from a study of blood T cell repertoires in COVID-19. Original methodology: Amplification from reference gene primers served as the basis for estimated nucleated cell counts. The assay was immunoSEQ multiplex PCR, and TCRdb's table has in-frame clones only and misses some. The DNA gave D and trimming, while V, J and clone size come from that table. This table has hundreds of thousands of clones, around nine tenths appearing once. Trimming took 4 bases from V and 0 from J, leaving 13 bases between them. This CDR3 comprises 15 residues. From germline, CDR1 is SGHTS and CDR2 YDEGEE.

Sequencing input: PBMCs or T cells enriched from blood (not recorded which). The sequence derives from a woman in her thirties who had been exposed to COVID-19. This chain joins TRBV5-8 and TRBJ1-2; no definite D call. The CDR3 region is CASSRGGGSNYGYTF. For the CDR3, the DNA is TGTGCCAGCAGCCGGGGAGGCGGGTCTAACTATGGCTACACCTTC.